These 18 T cell receptor beta chains share one sample of origin, sequenced in a study of T-cell reconstitution after alpha-beta-depleted transplantation in children. During its preparation, the TCRbeta library received unique molecular identifiers. TCRdb analysed the PCR reads with MiXCR anew, one entry per CDR3 protein. The sample yields hundreds of thousands of distinct CDR3 sequences, 13% seen once. The material sequenced was PBMCs, mostly from graft donor cells, taken 360 days after TCRalphabeta/CD19-depleted stem cell transplant. The receptors come from a male patient younger than 18 who had a stem cell transplant for acute myeloid leukemia, so the T cells may come from the graft donor.

The chain uses TRBV20-1 and TRBJ2-7, with D perhaps TRBD1 (5 bases). The CDR3 runs 13 residues. V gave up 0 bases and J gave up 3 bases, with 9 bases separating them. The germline V gene has CDR1 DFQATT and CDR2 SNEGSKA (reference sequence). This chain's CDR3 is CSARDRVGYEQYF. As DNA, the CDR3 is TGCAGTGCTAGAGACAGGGTAGGCTACGAGCAGTACTTC.

This clonotype has a handful of counts. The chain links TRBV7-9 to TRBJ2-1, with TRBD2 matching 11 bases. V lost 3 bases, J lost 4 bases, and 8 bases stayed unmatched. The germline V gene encodes CDR1 SEHNR and CDR2 FQNEAQ (reference sequence). There are 17 residues in the CDR3. The CDR3 nucleotides read TGTGCCAGCAGCTTGACTAGCGGGGTGTGGCTATACAATGAGCAGTTCTTC. Its protein product is CASSLTSGVWLYNEQFF.

A note on this clonotype: One junction end disagrees with the germline gene, perhaps due to a read error. The genes are TRBV12-3 or TRBV12-4 and TRBJ2-5; the D is unclear. This CDR3 has 18 amino acids. As DNA, the CDR3 is TGTGCCAGCAGTTATACCCTCCTCTTGAGAGGCTTTCAAGAGACCCAGTGCTTC. This sequence encodes CASSYTLLLRGFQETQCF.

This clonotype was counted a few times. V and J are TRBV28 and TRBJ2-2, with TRBD2 as a possible D gene (6 bases). The germline V gene encodes CDR1 MDHEN and CDR2 SYDVKM. This CDR3 has 17 residues. V was clipped by 6 bases and J by 5 bases, with 22 bases between them. CDR3 in DNA: TGTGCCAGCAGCCCCAGCCCCGTCAGCGGGCCGACCGGGGAGCTGTTTTTT. This encodes CASSPSPVSGPTGELFF. The entire variable domain, with the rest obtained from reference TRBV28 and TRBJ2-2, is as follows: DVKVTQSSRYLVKRTGEKVFLECVQDMDHENMFWYRQDPGLGLRLIYFSYDVKMKEKGDIPEGYSVSREKKERFSLILESASTNQTSMYLCASSPSPVSGPTGELFFGEGSRLTVL.

The J gene is TRBJ2-7, the V gene TRBV20-1, with 7 nucleotides matching TRBD2. The junction had 5 bases not matched to a gene; V was cut back by 3 bases and J by 0 bases. The CDR3 spans 14 residues. Germline assignment: CDR1 DFQATT and CDR2 SNEGSKA (reference sequence). Here the CDR3 DNA reads TGCAGTGCTAGTGGTAGCGGGCTCTCCTACGAGCAGTACTTC. Its translation: CSASGSGLSYEQYF.

The chain is built from TRBV10-2 and TRBJ2-3; D is possibly TRBD2 (5 bases). The ends were cut back, 10 bases at V and 0 bases at J, with 17 bases in the middle. Germline values: CDR1 WSHSY, CDR2 SAAADI. The CDR3 has 15 amino acids. The DNA of the CDR3 is TGCGCCACTTTCTGGGAAGGCGGGAGCACAGATACGCAGTATTTT. It specifies CATFWEGGSTDTQYF.

This chain uses TRBV9 with TRBJ2-7; D is unresolved. The V gene lost 0 bases and the J gene lost 0 bases, with 7 bases spanning the gap. Germline CDR1 SGDLS, CDR2 YYNGEE. The CDR3 totals 14 residues. CDR3 bases: TGTGCCAGCAGCGTAGAGAGTAGCTCCTACGAGCAGTACTTC. Protein product: CASSVESSSYEQYF.

This clonotype was recorded a few times. The chain links TRBV9 to TRBJ2-7; D unresolved. The V end lost 1 base, the J end lost 2 bases, and 16 bases lay between the germline ends. CDR1 and CDR2 from the germline V gene are SGDLS and YYNGEE. This CDR3 has 16 residues. The CDR3 DNA sequence: TGTGCCAGCAGCGTAACGTCTCGGTCTTCACCCTACGAGCAGTACTTC. It is translated as CASSVTSRSSPYEQYF. Looking up the rest from reference TRBV9 and TRBJ2-7 gives the full variable domain: DSGVTQTPKHLITATGQRVTLRCSPRSGDLSVYWYQQSLDQGLQFLIQYYNGEERAKGNILERFSAQQFPDLHSELNLSSLELGDSALYFCASSVTSRSSPYEQYFGPGTRLTVT.

V usage is TRBV24-1 and J usage is TRBJ2-7; 7 nucleotides match TRBD1. With V trimmed by 1 base and J by 4 bases, 12 bases remained unmatched. This CDR3 region has 17 residues. Germline CDR1 is KGHDR and CDR2 is SFDVKD. CDR3 in amino acids: CATSDFRDSRQRYEQYF. The DNA for the CDR3 is TGTGCCACCAGTGATTTCCGGGACAGTCGCCAGAGGTACGAGCAGTACTTC.

The chain employs TRBV12-3 or TRBV12-4 and TRBJ2-3; 7 nucleotides match TRBD2. The CDR3 consists of 16 residues. The trim removed 4 bases at V and 2 bases at J, leaving 9 bases unmatched. DNA of the CDR3: TGTGCCAGCAGTTCGACGGGACTACCCTACACAGATACGCAGTATTTT. Translating it yields CASSSTGLPYTDTQYF.

This chain uses TRBV29-1 with TRBJ2-2; tentatively, D is TRBD2 (6 bases). Trimming shortened V by 7 bases and J by 6 bases, and 9 bases separated the two germline ends. The CDR3 spans 11 residues. Germline V gene data show CDR1 as SQVTM and CDR2 as ANQGSEA. CDR3: CSGREAGELFF. Written as DNA, the CDR3 is TGCAGCGGCAGGGAGGCCGGGGAGCTGTTTTTT.

This clonotype was observed a few times. The J gene is TRBJ2-7, the V gene TRBV5-1, with TRBD1 matching 10 bases. V gave up 6 bases and J gave up 5 bases; unmatched junction bases: 8. CDR3 length equals 14 residues. Germline V gene lookup returns CDR1 SGHRS and CDR2 YFSETQ. CDR3 protein: CASTSGTGVDEQYF. The CDR3 nucleotides are TGCGCCAGCACTTCCGGGACAGGGGTTGACGAGCAGTACTTC.

Ten or more counts support this clonotype. The genes are TRBV7-9 and TRBJ2-1; 8 bases are shared with TRBD2. Germline lookup yields CDR1 SEHNR and CDR2 FQNEAQ (reference sequence). V lost 5 bases to trimming and J lost 7 bases; unmatched junction nucleotides: 13. This CDR3 is 16 amino acids long. This CDR3 is CASSRPRGTSSNEQFF. The CDR3 nucleotides are TGTGCCAGCAGCCGACCCCGGGGGACTAGTTCGAATGAGCAGTTCTTC.

Only one count was recorded for this clonotype. The germline gene is not matched at one end of the junction; a read error may be the cause. The V gene is TRBV5-1, the J gene TRBJ1-1; TRBD1 matches at 7 bases. The CDR3 is 14 residues long. Per the germline V gene, CDR1 is SGHRS and CDR2 is YFSETQ. In DNA, the CDR3 is TGCGCCAGCAGGTTCGGACAGGTGAAGACTGAAGCTTTCTTT. Translated, it gives CASRFGQVKTEAFF. The variable domain in full, with the rest retrieved from reference TRBV5-1 and TRBJ1-1, is KAGVTQTPRYLIKTRGQQVTLSCSPISGHRSVSWYQQTPGQGLQFLFEYFSETQRNKGNFPGRFSGRQFSNSRSEMNVSTLELGDSALYLCASRFGQVKTEAFFGQGTRLTVV.

V usage is TRBV7-9 and J usage is TRBJ2-7, with D perhaps assigned TRBD1 or TRBD2 (6 bases each). With 10 bases removed from V and 1 base from J, the gap between germline ends came to 11 bases. This CDR3 spans 12 amino acids. Germline CDR1 reads SEHNR; CDR2 reads FQNEAQ (reference sequence). CDR3 region: CAIGGTSYEQYF. DNA for the CDR3: TGTGCCATAGGGGGGACTTCCTACGAGCAGTACTTC.

This clonotype was detected only a few times. V usage is TRBV7-8 and J usage is TRBJ2-7; D perhaps matches TRBD1 (5 bases). The CDR3 consists of 15 residues. The ends were cut back, 2 bases at V and 1 base at J, with 12 bases in the middle. Germline V gene lookup returns CDR1 SGHVS and CDR2 FQNEAQ. CDR3 nucleotide sequence: TGTGCCAGCAGCTTATGGCAGGACATTTCCTACGAGCAGTACTTC. Protein: CASSLWQDISYEQYF. Full variable domain (remainder filled in from reference TRBV7-8 and TRBJ2-7): GAGVSQSPRYKVAKRGQDVALRCDPISGHVSLFWYQQALGQGPEFLTYFQNEAQLDKSGLPSDRFFAERPEGSVSTLKIQRTQQEDSAVYLCASSLWQDISYEQYFGPGTRLTVT.

Note on this clonotype: A much more abundant neighbour one base away suggests this may be a read error. CDR3 sequence: CANSTQASFGFGNEQFF. The CDR3 DNA reads TGTGCCAACAGCACCCAGGCTAGTTTTGGATTCGGCAATGAGCAGTTCTTC. The chain couples TRBV28 to TRBJ2-1; no clear D gene. V was pared by 10 bases and J by 6 bases, with 28 bases between. The V gene's germline CDR1 is MDHEN and CDR2 SYDVKM. The length of the CDR3 is 17 residues.

This clonotype was found a few times. The chain has TRBV27 and TRBJ2-5; D is unresolved. The germline gives CDR1 MNHEY, CDR2 SMNVEV (reference sequence). The length of the CDR3 is 15 residues. The V end was cut by 3 bases, the J end by 2 bases, with 13 bases between. The CDR3 DNA is TGTGCCAGCAGTTTCCTTAAGGGTAGGCAAGAGACCCAGTACTTC. Translating gives CASSFLKGRQETQYF.